The rows below give T cell receptor beta chains drawn from one sample of a study of vaccination effects on CD4 cells after COVID-19. The antigens of these receptors remain unknown. Produced via immunoSEQ multiplex PCR; TCRdb's table is partial and in-frame only. Of roughly 33,000 clones in the sample, around 72% were seen once. Source: CD4+ T cells from PBMCs cultured without peptide, taken after COVID-19 vaccination. These TCRs come from a human donor who had a prior SARS-CoV-2 infection. Each CDR3 is given with its conserved first and last residue. A D gene is named only where the DNA matches it firmly. Some rows mark clone size as missing; the rest say once, few, many or name a class of expanded clone.

>.|TRBJ2-1|.|TRBV7-2|14
TGTGCCAGCACCCTCCGTACCGAGTACAATGAGCAGTTCTTC
CASTLRTEYNEQFF
>.|TRBJ2-6|TRBD1|TRBV2|16
TGTGCCAGCTACCTGGGACAGACCTCTGGGGCCAACGTCCTGACTTTC
CASYLGQTSGANVLTF
>.|TRBJ2-7|.|TRBV5-4|18
TGTGCCAGCAGCTTGGAACTAAGGGACTCCCGGTCGTCCTACGAGCAGTACTTC
CASSLELRDSRSSYEQYF
>.|TRBJ2-7|.|TRBV25-1|13
TGTGCCAGCAGTGAATATGGCGGGGAGGTTTGGTACTTC
CASSEYGGEVWYF
>.|TRBJ1-6|.|TRBV7-2|14
TGTGCCAGCAGCTTCAGCCACAGAAATTCACCCCTCCACTTT
CASSFSHRNSPLHF
>.|TRBJ1-2|.|TRBV7-2|17
TGTGCCAGCAGCTTAGCGCTAAGGCGGCTCCCTAAGGGTGGCTACACCTTC
CASSLALRRLPKGGYTF
>.|TRBJ2-5|.|TRBV4-2|16
TGTGCCAGCAGCCAAGATCCCGCGGTTCTCCAAGAGACCCAGTACTTC
CASSQDPAVLQETQYF
>.|TRBJ1-5|.|TRBV5-6|17
TGTGCCAGCAGCTCAGCCGGGAGGGAAAAGTATAATCAGCCCCAGCATTTT
CASSSAGREKYNQPQHF
>.|TRBJ2-5|TRBD1|TRBV27|14
TGTGCCAGCAGTATAACAGGGGCCGCGTGGACCCAGTACTTC
CASSITGAAWTQYF
>few|TRBJ2-1|.|TRBV5-1|12
TGCGCCAGCAGCTTGTTGATCTATGAGCAGTTCTTC
CASSLLIYEQFF
>.|TRBJ2-3|.|TRBV24-1|14
TGTGCCACCAGTGATCTCGCTAGCACAGATACGCAGTATTTT
CATSDLASTDTQYF
>.|TRBJ2-2|.|TRBV5-1|19
TGCGCCAGCAGCTCGACCGGGACGCCCCTGCCCCCGAACACCGGGGAGCTGTTTTTT
CASSSTGTPLPPNTGELFF
>few|TRBJ1-1|.|TRBV18|15
TGTGCCAGCTCACCCACACACTCAGGTGACACTGAAGCTTTCTTT
CASSPTHSGDTEAFF
>.|TRBJ2-5|.|TRBV5-4|15
TGTGCCAGCAGCCTAAACCGGGACGCTAAAGAGACCCAGTACTTC
CASSLNRDAKETQYF
>.|TRBJ1-6|.|TRBV5-4|14
TGTGCCAGCAGCTTGGCCAGTGGGAATTCACCCCTCCACTTT
CASSLASGNSPLHF
>.|TRBJ2-1|.|TRBV15|14
TGTGCCACCAGCAGAGTTAGGACTGCCGTTGAGCAGTTCTTC
CATSRVRTAVEQFF
>few|TRBJ1-6|TRBD1|TRBV6-5|14
TGTGCCAGCAGCAGACAGGGCATTGATTCACCCCTCCACTTT
CASSRQGIDSPLHF
>.|TRBJ1-2|.|TRBV6-2/TRBV6-3|13
TGTGCCAGCAGTTTTCAGGGGACCTATGGCTACACCTTC
CASSFQGTYGYTF
>.|TRBJ1-5|.|TRBV28|12
TGTGCCAGCAGTTTATGGCAACGGCCCCAGCATTTT
CASSLWQRPQHF
>.|TRBJ2-1|TRBD2|TRBV7-8|16
TGTGCCAGCAGCTTAGGCGGGAGTGGCACCTACAATGAGCAGTTCTTC
CASSLGGSGTYNEQFF
>once|TRBJ2-7|.|TRBV3-1/TRBV3-2|15
TGTGCCAGCAGCCAAGATTTAGTCAGGACCTACGAGCAGTACTTC
CASSQDLVRTYEQYF
>.|TRBJ2-5|TRBD1|TRBV5-8|11
TGTGCCAGCAGCTCCCGGGACAGACCGTACTTC
CASSSRDRPYF
>.|TRBJ2-6|.|TRBV18|17
TGTGCCAGCTCACCAAGTTCAGGGAATCTTGGGGCCAACGTCCTGACTTTC
CASSPSSGNLGANVLTF
>.|TRBJ2-3|TRBD2|TRBV5-4|16
TGTGCCAGCAGCCTTCGACTAGCGGGGGGTCTAGATACGCAGTATTTT
CASSLRLAGGLDTQYF
>.|TRBJ2-2|TRBD2|TRBV24-1|18
TGTGCCACCAGTGATTTGCCGGGACTAGCGACGAACACCGGGGAGCTGTTTTTT
CATSDLPGLATNTGELFF
>.|TRBJ2-2|.|TRBV4-3|16
TGCGCCAGCAGCCCAAGAACCGCGACGGGCACCGGGGAGCTGTTTTTT
CASSPRTATGTGELFF